This T cell receptor beta chain was identified in a study of blood T cell repertoires in COVID-19. Study background: Samples representing acute and convalescent COVID-19 were sourced from the United States, Italy and Spain. In each case, the material was cDNA or gDNA derived from T cells, B-cell-depleted T cells, or PBMCs.

The authors' processing: Amplification of reference gene primers provided the estimated nucleated cell counts. Assay: immunoSEQ multiplex PCR; the TCRdb copy retains only in-frame clones and omits some. For V, J and clone size, that table is used; D and trimming come from the DNA. The table has fewer than 350,000 clones, roughly 89% seen once. The CDR3 is made up of 14 amino acids. Germline V gene sequence: CDR1 LNHDA, CDR2 SQIVND (reference sequence). Germline trimming cut 5 bases from V and 3 bases from J; bases unmatched to any gene: 3. Source material: peripheral blood. The chain employs TRBV19 and TRBJ1-4; 7 bases match TRBD1. This clonotype was obtained from a woman aged 60 to 75 with COVID-19, enrolled during active disease. The DNA for the CDR3 is TGTGCCAGTAGTCAGGGACAGTCTAATGAAAAACTGTTTTTT. Encoded protein: CASSQGQSNEKLFF. The variable domain in full, with the rest retrieved from reference TRBV19 and TRBJ1-4, is DGGITQSPKYLFRKEGQNVTLSCEQNLNHDAMYWYRQDPGQGLRLIYYSQIVNDFQKGDIAEGYSVSREKKESFPLTVTSAQKNPTAFYLCASSQGQSNEKLFFGSGTQLSVL.